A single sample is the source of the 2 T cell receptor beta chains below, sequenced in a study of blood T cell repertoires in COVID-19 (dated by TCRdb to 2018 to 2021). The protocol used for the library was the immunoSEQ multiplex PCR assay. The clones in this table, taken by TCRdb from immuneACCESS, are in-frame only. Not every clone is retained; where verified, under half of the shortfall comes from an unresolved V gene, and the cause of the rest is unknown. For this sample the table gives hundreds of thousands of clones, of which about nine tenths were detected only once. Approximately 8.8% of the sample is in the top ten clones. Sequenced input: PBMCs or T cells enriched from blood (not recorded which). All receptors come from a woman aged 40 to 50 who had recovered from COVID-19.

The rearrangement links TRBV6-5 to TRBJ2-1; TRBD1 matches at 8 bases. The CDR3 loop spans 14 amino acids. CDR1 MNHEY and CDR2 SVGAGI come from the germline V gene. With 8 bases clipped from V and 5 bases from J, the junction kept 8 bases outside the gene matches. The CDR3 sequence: CASGRTGNNNEQFF. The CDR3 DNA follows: TGTGCCAGCGGCAGGACAGGGAATAACAATGAGCAGTTCTTC.

CDR3 residues: CATSRGRTGGETQYF. CDR3 bases: TGTGCCACCAGCAGAGGTAGGACAGGGGGAGAGACCCAGTACTTC. This sequence joins TRBV15 and TRBJ2-5; TRBD1 agrees at 10 bases. Trimming at V came to 1 base and at J to 4 bases, leaving 3 bases not matched to a gene. The CDR3 contains 15 residues. The germline CDR1 and CDR2 sequences are LNHNV and YYDKDF (reference sequence).